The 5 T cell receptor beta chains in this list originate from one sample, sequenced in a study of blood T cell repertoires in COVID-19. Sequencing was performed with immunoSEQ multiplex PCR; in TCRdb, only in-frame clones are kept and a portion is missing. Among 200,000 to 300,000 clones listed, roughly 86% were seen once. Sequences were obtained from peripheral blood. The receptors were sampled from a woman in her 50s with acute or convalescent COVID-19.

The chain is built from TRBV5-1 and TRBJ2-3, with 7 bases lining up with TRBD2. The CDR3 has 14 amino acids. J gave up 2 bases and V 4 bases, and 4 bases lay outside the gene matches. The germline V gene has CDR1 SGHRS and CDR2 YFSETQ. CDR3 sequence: CASSPGLVTDTQYF. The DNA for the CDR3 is TGCGCCAGCAGCCCAGGACTAGTCACAGATACGCAGTATTTT. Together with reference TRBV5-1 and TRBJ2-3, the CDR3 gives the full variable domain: KAGVTQTPRYLIKTRGQQVTLSCSPISGHRSVSWYQQTPGQGLQFLFEYFSETQRNKGNFPGRFSGRQFSNSRSEMNVSTLELGDSALYLCASSPGLVTDTQYFGPGTRLTVL.

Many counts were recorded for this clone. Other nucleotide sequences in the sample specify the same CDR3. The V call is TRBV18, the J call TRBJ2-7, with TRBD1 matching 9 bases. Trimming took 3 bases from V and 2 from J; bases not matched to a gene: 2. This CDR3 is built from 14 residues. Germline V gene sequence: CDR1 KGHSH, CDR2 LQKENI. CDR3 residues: CASSPGQGPYEQYF. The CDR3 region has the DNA TGTGCCAGCTCACCGGGACAGGGCCCCTACGAGCAGTACTTC.

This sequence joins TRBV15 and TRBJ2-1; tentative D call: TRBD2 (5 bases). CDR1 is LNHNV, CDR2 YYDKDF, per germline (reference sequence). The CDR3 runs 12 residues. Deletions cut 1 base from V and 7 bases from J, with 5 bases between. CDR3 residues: CATSRGRNEQFF. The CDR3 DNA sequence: TGTGCCACCAGCAGAGGGAGGAATGAGCAGTTCTTC.

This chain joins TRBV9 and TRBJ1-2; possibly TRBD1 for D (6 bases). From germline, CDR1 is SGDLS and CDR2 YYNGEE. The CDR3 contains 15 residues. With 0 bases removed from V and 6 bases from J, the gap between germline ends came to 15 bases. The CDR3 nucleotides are TGTGCCAGCAGCGTAGATGGCAGGGGAGATCATGGCTACACCTTC. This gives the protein CASSVDGRGDHGYTF.

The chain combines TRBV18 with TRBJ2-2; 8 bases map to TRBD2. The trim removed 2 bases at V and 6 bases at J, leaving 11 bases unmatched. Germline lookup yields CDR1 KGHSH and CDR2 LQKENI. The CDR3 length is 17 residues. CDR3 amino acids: CASSPSPSGSNSGELFF. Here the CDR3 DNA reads TGTGCCAGCTCACCATCTCCCAGCGGGAGTAATTCCGGGGAGCTGTTTTTT.